The sequence of this T cell receptor beta chain was determined in a study of OX40 agonist ivuxolimab in advanced cancers. Looking at the study overall: Eligibility admitted prior anti-PD-1, anti-PD-L1 or anti-CTLA-4 therapy; around 41% had some. Notes on the study in general: At 0.1 to 3.0 mg/kg and by week 6, CD4+ and CD8+ T cells in the blood had expanded clonally. Also present in some nonresponders was a low level of normalized T-cell clonal expansion.

The germline V gene encodes CDR1 SGHRS and CDR2 YFSETQ. The CDR3 is 13 amino acids. V lost 4 bases and J lost 4, with 11 bases in between. Notes on this clone: Its antigen is still unknown.

Profiled with immunoSEQ multiplex PCR; TCRdb holds only in-frame clones, not every one. This table has tens of thousands of clones, under 90% appearing once. Sequenced here: CD4+ or CD8+ T cells sorted from blood, sampled in a trial of the OX40 agonist ivuxolimab. This TCR came from an adult with an advanced solid tumor such as melanoma, head and neck, liver or kidney cancer. V is TRBV5-1 and J is TRBJ2-5; D gene ambiguous. CDR3 in DNA: TGCGCCAGCAGCCCGACCCACCCAGAGACCCAGTACTTC. Translating it yields CASSPTHPETQYF.